Presented here are 25 T cell receptor beta chains from one specimen sequenced in a study of CD8 T cells in ankylosing spondylitis. TCRdb called the 5' RACE reads again in MiXCR, with one record for every CDR3 protein. This sample has some 7,000 distinct CDR3 sequences; roughly 2.9% occur once, and the top ten carry around two fifths. The sample comprised blood, either unsorted or a sorted T cell fraction (not recorded which). These receptors originate from a female donor with ankylosing spondylitis or in good health (not recorded which).

This clonotype showed up many times. The chain joins TRBV9 to TRBJ2-3; possible D gene TRBD1, 6 bases. Germline loops: CDR1 SGDLS, CDR2 YYNGEE. Trimming removed 0 bases at V and 1 base at J, with 12 bases between. This CDR3 has 16 residues. The CDR3 coding sequence is TGTGCCAGCAGCGTAGAAACAGGGTTGGGCACAGATACGCAGTATTTT. This translates into CASSVETGLGTDTQYF.

This clonotype was observed many times. The chain combines TRBV9 with TRBJ2-7; 7 bases are shared with TRBD1. Trimming removed 4 bases from V and 5 bases from J; junction bases left unmatched: 9. CDR3 size: 14 residues. CDR1 is SGDLS and CDR2 is YYNGEE in the germline V gene. The CDR3 sequence: CASSRQGEVDEQYF. For the CDR3, the DNA is TGTGCCAGCAGCCGCCAGGGGGAAGTCGACGAGCAGTACTTC. The entire variable domain, with the rest obtained from reference TRBV9 and TRBJ2-7, is as follows: DSGVTQTPKHLITATGQRVTLRCSPRSGDLSVYWYQQSLDQGLQFLIQYYNGEERAKGNILERFSAQQFPDLHSELNLSSLELGDSALYFCASSRQGEVDEQYFGPGTRLTVT.

This clonotype ranks as medium-sized. CDR3 protein: CASSVRGSSTSNEQFF. Here the CDR3 DNA reads TGTGCCAGCAGCGTTAGGGGGAGTTCCACGAGCAATGAGCAGTTCTTC. The J gene is TRBJ2-1, the V gene TRBV9, with D possibly TRBD1 on 6 matching bases. CDR1 SGDLS and CDR2 YYNGEE come from the germline V gene. V lost 2 bases to trimming and J lost 6 bases, with 18 bases between them. The CDR3 is 16 residues long. The complete variable domain, with remaining parts taken from reference TRBV9 and TRBJ2-1, reads DSGVTQTPKHLITATGQRVTLRCSPRSGDLSVYWYQQSLDQGLQFLIQYYNGEERAKGNILERFSAQQFPDLHSELNLSSLELGDSALYFCASSVRGSSTSNEQFFGPGTRLTVL.

In this sample, this clonotype turned up many times. The chain joins TRBV9 to TRBJ2-2, with 7 bases lining up with TRBD2. The CDR3 is 14 amino acids. With 4 bases clipped from V and 8 bases from J, the junction kept 8 bases outside the gene matches. CDR1 is SGDLS, CDR2 YYNGEE, per germline. The CDR3 loop reads CASSTGLVGGELFF. CDR3 in DNA: TGTGCCAGCAGCACTGGACTAGTTGGGGGGGAGCTGTTTTTT.

This clonotype was detected ten times or more. The chain employs TRBV9 and TRBJ1-5; D gene uncertain. This CDR3 is 17 amino acids long. Germline V gene lookup returns CDR1 SGDLS and CDR2 YYNGEE. V was cut by 0 bases and J by 4 bases, with 17 bases left in between. The CDR3 spells CASSVADKTSANQPQHF. Written as DNA, the CDR3 is TGTGCCAGCAGCGTAGCCGACAAGACGTCGGCAAATCAGCCCCAGCATTTT.

This clonotype was seen at least ten times. The chain is built from TRBV9 and TRBJ2-1; D remains unclear. V shed 2 bases and J shed 10 bases, with 7 bases lying between them. Per germline, CDR1 SGDLS and CDR2 YYNGEE. CDR3 length: 11 amino acids. The CDR3 DNA reads as TGTGCCAGCAGCGTGGGCCCGGAGCAGTTCTTC. Its protein product is CASSVGPEQFF.

The genes are TRBV9 and TRBJ2-1; tentatively, D is TRBD1 or TRBD2 (5 bases each). Germline-derived CDR1 and CDR2 are SGDLS and YYNGEE. The ends were cut back, 3 bases at V and 6 bases at J, with 13 bases in the middle. CDR3 length: 14 residues. CDR3 residues: CASSGWGKGNEQFF. CDR3 nucleotides: TGTGCCAGCAGCGGGTGGGGGAAGGGCAATGAGCAGTTCTTC. Complete variable domain (other parts from reference TRBV9 and TRBJ2-1): DSGVTQTPKHLITATGQRVTLRCSPRSGDLSVYWYQQSLDQGLQFLIQYYNGEERAKGNILERFSAQQFPDLHSELNLSSLELGDSALYFCASSGWGKGNEQFFGPGTRLTVL.

By share, this clonotype ranks as medium-sized. The chain carries TRBV9 and TRBJ2-1; D not resolved. The CDR3 extends over 12 amino acids. Germline V gives CDR1 SGDLS, CDR2 YYNGEE. Trimming stripped 3 bases from V and 6 bases from J, with 7 bases between. This CDR3 is CASSGVFNEQFF. The CDR3, as DNA: TGTGCCAGCAGCGGTGTATTCAATGAGCAGTTCTTC.

Ten or more counts support this clonotype. The chain joins TRBV9 to TRBJ2-3; D unresolved. With 4 bases removed from V and 5 bases from J, the gap between germline ends came to 11 bases. Germline loops: CDR1 SGDLS, CDR2 YYNGEE. CDR3 length equals 13 residues. The CDR3 sequence: CASSPVTQDTQYF. The CDR3 DNA sequence: TGTGCCAGCAGCCCCGTGACACAAGATACGCAGTATTTT. Supplemented by reference TRBV9 and TRBJ2-3, the full variable domain reads DSGVTQTPKHLITATGQRVTLRCSPRSGDLSVYWYQQSLDQGLQFLIQYYNGEERAKGNILERFSAQQFPDLHSELNLSSLELGDSALYFCASSPVTQDTQYFGPGTRLTVL.

In this sample, this clonotype turned up many times. V gene TRBV9 combines with J gene TRBJ2-1; a possible D gene is TRBD2 (6 bases). Germline CDR1 SGDLS, CDR2 YYNGEE. The CDR3 covers 16 residues. Trimming pared 4 bases from V and 8 bases from J, leaving 22 bases between. The CDR3 bases are TGTGCCAGCAGCTTCAACCGGGACTTCAAGGGCGATGAGCAGTTCTTC. It yields the protein CASSFNRDFKGDEQFF.

This clonotype was found many times. V and J are TRBV9 and TRBJ2-6; D possibly uses TRBD1 or TRBD2 (5 bases each). This CDR3 is built from 17 residues. Deletions cut 5 bases from V and 0 bases from J, with 15 bases between. Germline V gene sequence: CDR1 SGDLS, CDR2 YYNGEE. The CDR3 reads CASRIRDRNSGANVLTF. The CDR3 nucleotides are TGTGCCAGCAGGATCCGGGACCGAAACTCTGGGGCCAACGTCCTGACTTTC.

At least ten counts were recorded for this clonotype. The gene calls are TRBV9 and TRBJ1-1; D remains unclear. CDR1 is SGDLS, CDR2 YYNGEE, per germline. CDR3 length: 14 amino acids. The V gene lost 0 bases and the J gene lost 2 bases, with 8 bases spanning the gap. The CDR3 here is CASSVGSDNTEAFF. CDR3 bases: TGTGCCAGCAGCGTAGGGTCAGATAACACTGAAGCTTTCTTT.

This clonotype has more than one count but fewer than ten. The rearrangement uses TRBV9 and TRBJ2-1, with 11 bases that match TRBD2. Germline CDR1 reads SGDLS; CDR2 reads YYNGEE. The CDR3 is made up of 17 amino acids. With 2 bases clipped from V and 0 bases from J, the junction kept 4 bases outside the gene matches. CDR3 in DNA: TGTGCCAGCAGCGTCATAGCGGGGGGGGGCTCCTACAATGAGCAGTTCTTC. This codes for CASSVIAGGGSYNEQFF.

This clonotype is labeled medium-sized. This chain connects TRBV9 to TRBJ2-7; D unresolved. The germline V gene has CDR1 SGDLS and CDR2 YYNGEE. The CDR3 extends over 14 amino acids. The germline V and J ends were trimmed by 7 bases and 4 bases, with 18 bases remaining between them. In DNA form, the CDR3 reads TGTGCCAGCGGGCCTTCATCTGGCGCATACGAGCAGTACTTC. Its translation is CASGPSSGAYEQYF. The full variable domain, its missing parts supplied by reference TRBV9 and TRBJ2-7, is DSGVTQTPKHLITATGQRVTLRCSPRSGDLSVYWYQQSLDQGLQFLIQYYNGEERAKGNILERFSAQQFPDLHSELNLSSLELGDSALYFCASGPSSGAYEQYFGPGTRLTVT.

By share, this clonotype counts as medium-sized. The chain joins TRBV9 to TRBJ2-3; D is possibly TRBD1 or TRBD2 (6 bases each). The germline V gene encodes CDR1 SGDLS and CDR2 YYNGEE. Trimming removed 0 bases at V and 4 bases at J, with 9 bases between. The CDR3 consists of 14 residues. For the CDR3, the DNA is TGTGCCAGCAGCGTAGCGGGGGCGGCAGATACGCAGTATTTT. Translation: CASSVAGAADTQYF.

This clonotype has a handful of counts. The chain carries TRBV9 and TRBJ2-7, with D hard to call. With 4 bases removed from V and 6 bases from J, the gap between germline ends came to 14 bases. The CDR3 length is 13 residues. The germline V gene has CDR1 SGDLS and CDR2 YYNGEE. The CDR3 DNA reads as TGTGCCAGCAGCCCAGATCACGGCGGCGAGCAGTACTTC. This gives the protein CASSPDHGGEQYF.

This clonotype counts as medium-sized. This chain connects TRBV9 to TRBJ2-1; TRBD1 matches 7 bases. Germline trimming cut 3 bases from V and 5 bases from J; bases unmatched to any gene: 5. The germline CDR1 and CDR2 sequences are SGDLS and YYNGEE. CDR3 length equals 14 residues. The CDR3 here is CASSGGGLDNEQFF. CDR3 sequence (DNA): TGTGCCAGCAGCGGAGGGGGCCTGGACAATGAGCAGTTCTTC.

This clonotype showed up many times. The chain carries TRBV9 and TRBJ1-1, with a tentative D call TRBD1 (5 bases). V lost 4 bases, J lost 1 base, and 8 bases lay in between. Germline V gives CDR1 SGDLS, CDR2 YYNGEE. The CDR3 covers 13 residues. CDR3 nucleotides: TGTGCCAGCAGCATAGGGACGAACACTGAAGCTTTCTTT. Translated, it gives CASSIGTNTEAFF.

The sample holds many counts of this clonotype. The genes are TRBV21-1 and TRBJ1-3. TRBV21-1 is a recognized pseudogene. The CDR3 totals 15 residues. The CDR3 DNA reads as TGTGCCAGCAGGAAGGGGAAACGCTCTGGAAACACCATATATTTT. Residues: CASRKGKRSGNTIYF.

In its sample, this clonotype was seen many times. This chain uses TRBV9 with TRBJ1-3, with D perhaps matching TRBD1 (5 bases). There are 16 residues in the CDR3. Germline V gene lookup returns CDR1 SGDLS and CDR2 YYNGEE. The germline V and J ends were trimmed by 4 bases and 0 bases, with 14 bases remaining between them. The CDR3 loop is CASSTFRDPSGNTIYF. The DNA for the CDR3 is TGTGCCAGCAGCACCTTCAGGGATCCCTCTGGAAACACCATATATTTT.

In this sample, this clonotype is medium-sized. The chain has TRBV9 and TRBJ2-1; D is unclear. The V end was cut by 4 bases, the J end by 12 bases, with 14 bases between. Germline CDR1 and CDR2: SGDLS and YYNGEE. CDR3 length: 12 residues. The CDR3 bases are TGTGCCAGCAGCCCAAGTAAGATGGGGCAGTTCTTC. It is translated as CASSPSKMGQFF.

This clonotype was counted at least ten times. J is TRBJ2-1 and V is TRBV9; TRBD2 matches at 10 bases. The CDR3 sequence is 18 residues long. Germline CDR1 reads SGDLS; CDR2 reads YYNGEE. With V trimmed by 4 bases and J by 2 bases, 12 bases remained unmatched. The DNA for the CDR3 is TGTGCCAGCAGCCCCGAGGTAGCGGGAGGATCGGCCTACAATGAGCAGTTCTTC. Its translation: CASSPEVAGGSAYNEQFF.

This clonotype was seen many times. V gene TRBV9 combines with J gene TRBJ2-2; a possible D gene is TRBD1 (5 bases). Trimming took 0 bases from V and 3 from J, leaving 6 bases between them. CDR1 and CDR2 from the germline V gene are SGDLS and YYNGEE. CDR3 size: 14 residues. CDR3 coding DNA: TGTGCCAGCAGCGTAGAAGGGGACACCGGGGAGCTGTTTTTT. Residues: CASSVEGDTGELFF.

This clonotype was picked up many times. V usage is TRBV9 and J usage is TRBJ2-1, with 14 bases matching TRBD2. This CDR3 comprises 20 residues. The germline gives CDR1 SGDLS, CDR2 YYNGEE. V trimming: 4 bases; J trimming: 4 bases; junction bases outside the gene matches: 16. CDR3 sequence reads: CASSNFAGLAGVVGYNEQFF. The CDR3 region has the DNA TGTGCCAGCAGCAACTTTGCGGGACTAGCGGGGGTAGTGGGTTACAATGAGCAGTTCTTC.

The sample holds many counts of this clonotype. The chain has TRBV9 and TRBJ2-2; 11 bases map to TRBD2. CDR1 and CDR2 (germline): SGDLS, YYNGEE. Losses at the gene ends were 0 bases for V and 5 bases for J; bases not matched to a gene: 3. The CDR3 consists of 16 residues. For the CDR3, the DNA is TGTGCCAGCAGCGTAGGGACTAGCGGGCCGACCGGGGAGCTGTTTTTT. Its protein product is CASSVGTSGPTGELFF.